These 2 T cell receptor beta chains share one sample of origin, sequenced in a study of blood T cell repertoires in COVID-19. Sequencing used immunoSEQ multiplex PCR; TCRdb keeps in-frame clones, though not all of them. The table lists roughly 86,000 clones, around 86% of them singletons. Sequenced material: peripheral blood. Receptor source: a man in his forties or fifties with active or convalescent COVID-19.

CDR3 coding DNA: TGTGCCAGCAGCGCCCGAGGCGAGGGGGCTCAGCCCCAGCATTTT. It yields the protein CASSARGEGAQPQHF. J is TRBJ1-5 and V is TRBV7-2; 7 bases align to TRBD1. CDR3 size: 15 residues. Trimming cost V 5 bases and J 6 bases; bases outside gene matches: 10. The germline V gene has CDR1 SGHTA and CDR2 FQGNSA.

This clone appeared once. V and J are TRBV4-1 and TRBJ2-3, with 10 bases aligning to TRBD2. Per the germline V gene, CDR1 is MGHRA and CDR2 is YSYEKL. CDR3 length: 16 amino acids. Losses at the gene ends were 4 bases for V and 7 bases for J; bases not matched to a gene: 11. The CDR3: CASSPRVAGGKNTQYF. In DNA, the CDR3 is TGCGCCAGCAGCCCCCGGGTAGCGGGGGGCAAAAATACGCAGTATTTT.